This T cell receptor beta chain appears in the sequencing data of a study of shared clonotypes between healthy human individuals. The CDR3 spans 13 residues. Germline-derived CDR1 and CDR2 are LNHNV and YYDKDF (reference sequence). V gave up 7 bases and J gave up 1 base, with 10 bases separating them. Comments on this clone: Its antigen is as yet unknown.

Study conclusions and caveats: Clonotypes that were shared across a few donors made up approximately 5% of naive CD4 clonotypes. Depth was large, yet rarefaction showed that sorted-subset sequencing was incomplete.

When replicate PCRs were run on sorted subsets, they used about 220 ng DNA, about 30,000 T cell genomes. Sequencing used immunoSEQ multiplex PCR; TCRdb keeps in-frame clones, though not all of them. The table shows about 990,000 clones, with around 78% occurring only once. The sequencing input was memory CD4+ T cells from PBMCs. Subset indicated: CD45RA-negative fraction. The sequence came from a man aged 18-30 years in good health. Some clones in this sample may be carry-over from other donors' samples. This sequence joins TRBV15 and TRBJ2-5; D is possibly TRBD1 (6 bases). The CDR3 coding sequence is TGTGCCACCAACAGGGCCCCCCAAGAGACCCAGTACTTC. Translation gives CATNRAPQETQYF.